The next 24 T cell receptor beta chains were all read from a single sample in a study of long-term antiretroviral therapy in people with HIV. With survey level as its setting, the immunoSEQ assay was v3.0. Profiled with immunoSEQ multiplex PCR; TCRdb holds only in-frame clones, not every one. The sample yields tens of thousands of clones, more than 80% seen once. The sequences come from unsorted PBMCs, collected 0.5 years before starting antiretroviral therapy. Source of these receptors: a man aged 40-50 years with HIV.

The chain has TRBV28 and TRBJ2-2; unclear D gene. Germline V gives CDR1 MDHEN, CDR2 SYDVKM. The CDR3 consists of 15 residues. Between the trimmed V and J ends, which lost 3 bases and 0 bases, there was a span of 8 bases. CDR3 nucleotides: TGTGCCAGCAGTTTTGGGCAAGCGAACACCGGGGAGCTGTTTTTT. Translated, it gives CASSFGQANTGELFF. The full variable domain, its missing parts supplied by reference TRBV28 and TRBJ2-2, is DVKVTQSSRYLVKRTGEKVFLECVQDMDHENMFWYRQDPGLGLRLIYFSYDVKMKEKGDIPEGYSVSREKKERFSLILESASTNQTSMYLCASSFGQANTGELFFGEGSRLTVL.

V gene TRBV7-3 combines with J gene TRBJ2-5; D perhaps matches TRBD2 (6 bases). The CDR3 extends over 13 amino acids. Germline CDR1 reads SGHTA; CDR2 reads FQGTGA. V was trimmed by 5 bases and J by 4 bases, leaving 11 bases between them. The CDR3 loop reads CASSILRGETQYF. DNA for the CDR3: TGTGCCAGCAGCATCTTGCGGGGAGAGACCCAGTACTTC.

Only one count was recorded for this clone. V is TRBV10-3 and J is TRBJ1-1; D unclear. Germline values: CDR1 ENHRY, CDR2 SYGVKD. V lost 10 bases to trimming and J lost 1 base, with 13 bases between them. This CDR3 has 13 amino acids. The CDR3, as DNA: TGTGCCACCCACGGGAGTCCGAACACTGAAGCTTTCTTT. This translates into CATHGSPNTEAFF.

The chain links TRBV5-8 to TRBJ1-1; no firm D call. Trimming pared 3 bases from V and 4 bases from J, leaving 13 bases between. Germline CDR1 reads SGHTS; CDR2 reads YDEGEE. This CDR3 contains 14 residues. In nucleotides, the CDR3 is TGTGCCAGCAGCTGGGGTCGGGTGACCACTGAAGCTTTCTTT. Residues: CASSWGRVTTEAFF.

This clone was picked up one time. The CDR3 region is CASSQVQGNTEAFF. CDR3 in DNA: TGCGCCAGCAGCCAAGTTCAGGGGAACACTGAAGCTTTCTTT. The chain employs TRBV4-3 and TRBJ1-1, with D possibly TRBD1 on 5 matching bases. The V and J ends lost 1 base and 1 base respectively, with 7 bases between them. The CDR3 totals 14 residues. Per the germline V gene, CDR1 is LGHNA and CDR2 is YSLEER.

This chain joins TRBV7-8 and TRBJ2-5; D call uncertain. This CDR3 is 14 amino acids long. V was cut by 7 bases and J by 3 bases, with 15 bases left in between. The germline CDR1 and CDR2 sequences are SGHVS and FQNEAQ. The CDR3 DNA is TGTGCCAGCACCGCCCGACGAGGTGAAGAGACCCAGTACTTC. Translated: CASTARRGEETQYF.

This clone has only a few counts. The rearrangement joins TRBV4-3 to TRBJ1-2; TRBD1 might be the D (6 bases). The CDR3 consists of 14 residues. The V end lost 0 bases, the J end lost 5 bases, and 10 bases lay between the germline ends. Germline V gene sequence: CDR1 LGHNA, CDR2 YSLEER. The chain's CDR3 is CASSQDRTAYGYTF. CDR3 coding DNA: TGCGCCAGCAGCCAAGATCGGACAGCTTATGGCTACACCTTC.

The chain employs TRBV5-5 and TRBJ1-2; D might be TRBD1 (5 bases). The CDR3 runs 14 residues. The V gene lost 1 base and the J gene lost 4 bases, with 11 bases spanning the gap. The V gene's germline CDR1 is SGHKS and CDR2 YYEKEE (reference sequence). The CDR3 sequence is CASSLTGTSYGYTF. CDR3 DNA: TGTGCCAGCAGCTTGACTGGGACCTCCTATGGCTACACCTTC.

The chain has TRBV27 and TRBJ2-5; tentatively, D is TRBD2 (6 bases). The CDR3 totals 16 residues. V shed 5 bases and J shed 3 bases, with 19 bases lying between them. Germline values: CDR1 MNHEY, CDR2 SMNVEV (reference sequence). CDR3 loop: CASSPIHPGDKETQYF. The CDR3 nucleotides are TGTGCCAGCAGTCCAATCCATCCGGGGGATAAAGAGACCCAGTACTTC.

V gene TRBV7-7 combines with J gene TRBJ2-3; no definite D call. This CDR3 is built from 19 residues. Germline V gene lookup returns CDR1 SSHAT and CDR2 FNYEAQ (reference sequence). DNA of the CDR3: TGTGTTGATCCCCCTCCCCAGGCCAGTAACCTGCCTGGGGCAGATACGCAGTATTTT. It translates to CVDPPPQASNLPGADTQYF.

The CDR3 bases are TGTGCCTGGCAGGGGTCCTTGCGGCACACTGAAGCTTTCTTT. Translating it yields CAWQGSLRHTEAFF. The gene calls are TRBV30 and TRBJ1-1; D is possibly TRBD1 (6 bases). The germline V gene has CDR1 GTSNPN and CDR2 SVGIG (reference sequence). V lost 5 bases, J lost 3 bases, and 16 bases lay in between. This CDR3 spans 14 amino acids.

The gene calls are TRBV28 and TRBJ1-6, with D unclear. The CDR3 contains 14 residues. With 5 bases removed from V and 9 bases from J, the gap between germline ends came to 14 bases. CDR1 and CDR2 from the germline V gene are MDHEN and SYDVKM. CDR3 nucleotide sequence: TGTGCCAGCAGTACCGTAAATATTGGTTCACCCCTCCACTTT. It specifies CASSTVNIGSPLHF.

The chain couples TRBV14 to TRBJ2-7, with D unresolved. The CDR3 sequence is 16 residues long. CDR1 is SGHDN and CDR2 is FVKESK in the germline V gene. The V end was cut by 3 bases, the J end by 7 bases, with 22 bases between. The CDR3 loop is CASSHYDGLGFLEQYF. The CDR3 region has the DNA TGTGCCAGCAGCCACTACGACGGGTTGGGGTTTCTAGAGCAGTACTTC.

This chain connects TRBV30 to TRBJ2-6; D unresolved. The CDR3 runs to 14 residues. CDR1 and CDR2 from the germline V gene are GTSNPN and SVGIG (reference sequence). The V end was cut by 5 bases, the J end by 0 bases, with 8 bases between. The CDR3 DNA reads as TGTGCCTGGGGCGATTACTCTGGGGCCAACGTCCTGACTTTC. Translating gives CAWGDYSGANVLTF.

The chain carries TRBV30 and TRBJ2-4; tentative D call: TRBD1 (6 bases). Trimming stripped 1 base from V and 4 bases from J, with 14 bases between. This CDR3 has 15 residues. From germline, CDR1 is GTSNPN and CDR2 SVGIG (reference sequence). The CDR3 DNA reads TGTGCCTGGAGTGCAGGGGTATTGCTTAAAAACATTCAGTACTTC. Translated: CAWSAGVLLKNIQYF.

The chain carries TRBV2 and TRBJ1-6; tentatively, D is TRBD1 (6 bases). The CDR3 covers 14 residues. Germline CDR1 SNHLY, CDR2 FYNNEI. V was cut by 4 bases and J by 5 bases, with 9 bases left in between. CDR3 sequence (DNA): TGTGCCAGCAGTGTTAGACAGGATAATTCACCCCTCCACTTT. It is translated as CASSVRQDNSPLHF.

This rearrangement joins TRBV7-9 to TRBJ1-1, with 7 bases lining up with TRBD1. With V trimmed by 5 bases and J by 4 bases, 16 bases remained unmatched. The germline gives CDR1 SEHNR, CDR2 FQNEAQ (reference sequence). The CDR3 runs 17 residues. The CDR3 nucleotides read TGTGCCAGCAGCACTTCGTATCTGACAGGGAAGGGCACTGAAGCTTTCTTT. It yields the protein CASSTSYLTGKGTEAFF.

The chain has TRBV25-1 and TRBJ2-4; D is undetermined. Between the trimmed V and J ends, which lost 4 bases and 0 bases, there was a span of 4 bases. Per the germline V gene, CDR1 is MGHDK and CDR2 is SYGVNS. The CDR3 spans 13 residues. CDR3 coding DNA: TGTGCCAGCAGTGGCTTAGCCAAAAACATTCAGTACTTC. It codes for CASSGLAKNIQYF.

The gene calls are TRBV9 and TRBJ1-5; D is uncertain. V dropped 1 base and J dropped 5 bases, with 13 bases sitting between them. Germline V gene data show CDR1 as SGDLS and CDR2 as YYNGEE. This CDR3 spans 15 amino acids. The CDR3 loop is CASSVNGRRDQPQHF. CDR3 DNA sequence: TGTGCCAGCAGCGTAAATGGGAGGCGGGATCAGCCCCAGCATTTT. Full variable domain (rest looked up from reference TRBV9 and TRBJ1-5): DSGVTQTPKHLITATGQRVTLRCSPRSGDLSVYWYQQSLDQGLQFLIQYYNGEERAKGNILERFSAQQFPDLHSELNLSSLELGDSALYFCASSVNGRRDQPQHFGDGTRLSIL.

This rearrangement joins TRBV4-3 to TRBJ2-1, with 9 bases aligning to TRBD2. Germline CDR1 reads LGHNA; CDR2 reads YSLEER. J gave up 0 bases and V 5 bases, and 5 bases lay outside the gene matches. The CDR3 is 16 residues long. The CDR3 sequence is CASSSSGVTSYNEQFF. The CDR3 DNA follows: TGCGCCAGCAGCTCTAGCGGGGTAACCTCCTACAATGAGCAGTTCTTC.

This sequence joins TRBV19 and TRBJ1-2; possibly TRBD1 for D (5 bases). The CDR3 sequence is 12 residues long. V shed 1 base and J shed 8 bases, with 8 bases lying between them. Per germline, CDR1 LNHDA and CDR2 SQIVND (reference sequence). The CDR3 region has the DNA TGTGCCAGTAGTATAGGAGGGGACGGCTACACCTTC. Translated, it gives CASSIGGDGYTF.

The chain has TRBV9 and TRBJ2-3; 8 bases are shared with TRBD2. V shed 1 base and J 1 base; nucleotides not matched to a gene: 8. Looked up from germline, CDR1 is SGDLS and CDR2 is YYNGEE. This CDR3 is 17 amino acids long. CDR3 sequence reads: CASSVFIAGQGTDTQYF. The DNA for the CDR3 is TGTGCCAGCAGCGTATTCATAGCGGGGCAAGGCACAGATACGCAGTATTTT.

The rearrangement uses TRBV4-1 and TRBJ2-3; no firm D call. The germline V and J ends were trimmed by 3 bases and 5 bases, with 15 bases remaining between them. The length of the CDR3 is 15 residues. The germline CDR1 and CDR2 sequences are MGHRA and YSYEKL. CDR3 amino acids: CASSQATGPRDTQYF. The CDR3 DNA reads TGCGCCAGCAGCCAGGCTACCGGGCCAAGAGATACGCAGTATTTT.

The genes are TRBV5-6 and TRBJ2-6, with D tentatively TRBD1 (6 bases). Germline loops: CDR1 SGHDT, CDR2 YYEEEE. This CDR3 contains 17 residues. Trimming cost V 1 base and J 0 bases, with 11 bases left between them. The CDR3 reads CASSLRTASSGANVLTF. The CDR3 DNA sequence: TGTGCCAGCAGCTTGAGGACAGCCAGCTCTGGGGCCAACGTCCTGACTTTC. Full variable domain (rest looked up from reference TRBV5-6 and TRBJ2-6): DAGVTQSPTHLIKTRGQQVTLRCSPKSGHDTVSWYQQALGQGPQFIFQYYEEEERQRGNFPDRFSGHQFPNYSSELNVNALLLGDSALYLCASSLRTASSGANVLTFGAGSRLTVL.